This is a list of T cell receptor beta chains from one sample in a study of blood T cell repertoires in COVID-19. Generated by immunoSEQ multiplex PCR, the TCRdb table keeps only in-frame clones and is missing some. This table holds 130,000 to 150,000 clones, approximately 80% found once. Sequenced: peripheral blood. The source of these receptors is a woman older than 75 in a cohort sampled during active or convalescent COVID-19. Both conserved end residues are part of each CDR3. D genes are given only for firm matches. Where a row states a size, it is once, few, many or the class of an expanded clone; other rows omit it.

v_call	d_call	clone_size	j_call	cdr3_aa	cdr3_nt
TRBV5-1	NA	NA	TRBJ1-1	CASSSQGSQGSMNTEAFF	TGCGCCAGCAGCTCACAAGGTTCACAGGGATCCATGAACACTGAAGCTTTCTTT
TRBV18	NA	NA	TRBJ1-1	CASSPSGATEAFF	TGTGCCAGCTCACCAAGCGGGGCCACTGAAGCTTTCTTT
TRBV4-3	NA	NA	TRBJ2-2	CASSQEGAAAELFF	TGCGCCAGCAGCCAAGAGGGAGCGGCCGCAGAGCTGTTTTTT
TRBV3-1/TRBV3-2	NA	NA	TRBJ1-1	CASSPLITQGNTEAFF	TGTGCCAGCAGCCCTCTAATTACACAGGGGAACACTGAAGCTTTCTTT
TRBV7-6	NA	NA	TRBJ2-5	CASSFTSLETQYF	TGTGCCAGCAGCTTCACTAGCCTCGAGACCCAGTACTTC
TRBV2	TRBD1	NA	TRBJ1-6	CATKLGTGTSPLHF	TGTGCCACCAAATTGGGGACAGGGACATCACCCCTCCACTTT
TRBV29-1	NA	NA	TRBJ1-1	CSVDAGPNTEAFF	TGCAGCGTTGATGCAGGTCCGAACACTGAAGCTTTCTTT
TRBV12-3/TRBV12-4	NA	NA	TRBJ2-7	CASSLTDSYEQYF	TGTGCCAGCAGTTTAACAGACTCCTACGAGCAGTACTTC
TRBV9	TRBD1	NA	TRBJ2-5	CASSVTGTGAGKTQYF	TGTGCCAGCAGCGTAACCGGGACAGGGGCGGGAAAGACCCAGTACTTC
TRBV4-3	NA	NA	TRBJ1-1	CASSQGIRMESTEAFF	TGCGCCAGCAGCCAAGGAATCAGGATGGAAAGCACTGAAGCTTTCTTT
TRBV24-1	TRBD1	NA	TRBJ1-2	CATSETSKTGDNYGYTF	TGTGCCACCAGTGAAACCAGTAAGACAGGGGATAACTATGGCTACACCTTC
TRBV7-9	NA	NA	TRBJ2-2	CASSPTWAGPNTGELFF	TGTGCCAGCAGCCCAACTTGGGCAGGGCCGAACACCGGGGAGCTGTTTTTT
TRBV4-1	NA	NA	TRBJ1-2	CASSQSIEQGGHYGYTF	TGCGCCAGCAGCCAATCGATCGAGCAGGGCGGACACTATGGCTACACCTTC
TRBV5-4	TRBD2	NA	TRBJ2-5	CASSPTSGGQRETQYF	TGTGCCAGCAGCCCGACTAGCGGGGGGCAGCGAGAGACCCAGTACTTC
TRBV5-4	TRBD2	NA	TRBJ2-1	CASSLGSSGGYNEQFF	TGTGCCAGCAGCTTAGGAAGTAGCGGGGGGTACAATGAGCAGTTCTTC
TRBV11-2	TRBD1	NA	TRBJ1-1	CASSSGTGVLMNTEAFF	TGTGCCAGCAGCTCCGGGACAGGGGTCCTCATGAACACTGAAGCTTTCTTT
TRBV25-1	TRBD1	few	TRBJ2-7	CASSEGGDRGPFYEQYF	TGTGCCAGCAGTGAAGGAGGGGACAGGGGTCCCTTTTACGAGCAGTACTTC
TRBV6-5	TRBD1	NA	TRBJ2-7	CASSYSTGTVPYEQYF	TGTGCCAGCAGTTACTCCACCGGGACAGTACCCTACGAGCAGTACTTC
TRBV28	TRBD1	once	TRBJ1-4	CASSSTGTGSEKLFF	TGTGCCAGCAGTTCCACCGGGACAGGGTCTGAAAAACTGTTTTTT
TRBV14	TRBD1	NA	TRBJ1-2	CASSPDRLYGYTF	TGTGCCAGCAGCCCGGACAGGCTATATGGCTACACCTTC
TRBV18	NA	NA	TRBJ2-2	CASSPRTDTNTGELFF	TGTGCCAGCTCACCAAGGACGGACACGAACACCGGGGAGCTGTTTTTT
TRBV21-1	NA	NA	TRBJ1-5	CASSKAGRRDRLNQPQHF	TGTGCCAGCAGCAAAGCTGGGAGAAGGGACAGACTTAATCAGCCCCAGCATTTT
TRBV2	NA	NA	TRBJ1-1	CASSKEGGTMNTEAFF	TGTGCCAGCAGTAAGGAGGGAGGAACAATGAACACTGAAGCTTTCTTT
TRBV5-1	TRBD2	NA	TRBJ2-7	CASSSQGTSGYEQYF	TGCGCCAGCAGCAGCCAAGGGACTAGCGGATACGAGCAGTACTTC
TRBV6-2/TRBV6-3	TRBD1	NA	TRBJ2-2	CASSYSDRGSGELFF	TGTGCCAGCAGTTACTCGGACAGGGGGTCCGGGGAGCTGTTTTTT
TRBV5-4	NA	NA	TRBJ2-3	CASSLELLTDTQYF	TGTGCCAGCAGCTTGGAACTTCTCACAGATACGCAGTATTTT
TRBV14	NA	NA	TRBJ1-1	CASSTSWESTEAFF	TGTGCCAGCAGCACGAGTTGGGAGAGCACTGAAGCTTTCTTT
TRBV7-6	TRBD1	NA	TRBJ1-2	CASRARGQGYGYTF	TGTGCCAGCAGAGCACGGGGACAGGGTTATGGCTACACCTTC
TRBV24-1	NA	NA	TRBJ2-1	CATSANNEQFF	TGTGCCACCAGTGCCAACAATGAGCAGTTCTTC
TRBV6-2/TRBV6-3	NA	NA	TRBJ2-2	CASSYSRGNTGELFF	TGTGCCAGCAGTTACTCGCGCGGGAACACCGGGGAGCTGTTTTTT
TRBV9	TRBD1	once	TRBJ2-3	CASSGTVPADTQYF	TGTGCCAGCTCCGGGACAGTCCCCGCAGATACGCAGTATTTT
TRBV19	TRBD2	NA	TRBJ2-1	CASTRVERGHNEQFF	TGTGCCAGTACCCGGGTCGAGCGGGGACACAATGAGCAGTTCTTC
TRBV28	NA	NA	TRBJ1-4	CASRPINTQRDEKLFF	TGTGCCAGCAGACCGATAAACACCCAGCGGGATGAAAAACTGTTTTTT
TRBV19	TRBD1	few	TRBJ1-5	CASSSRDRVGNQPQHF	TGTGCCAGTAGTTCCCGGGACAGGGTGGGCAATCAGCCCCAGCATTTT
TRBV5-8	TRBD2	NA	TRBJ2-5	CASRPGRVRETQYF	TGTGCCAGCCGACCCGGGAGGGTGCGGGAGACCCAGTACTTC
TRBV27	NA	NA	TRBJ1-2	CASSIQSGVYGYTF	TGTGCCAGCAGCATACAGAGTGGTGTCTATGGCTACACCTTC
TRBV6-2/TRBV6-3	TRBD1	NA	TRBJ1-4	CASSRQGRANEKLFF	TGTGCCAGCAGTCGACAGGGGAGGGCTAATGAAAAACTGTTTTTT
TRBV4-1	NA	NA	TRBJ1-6	CASRTGGSYNSPLHF	TGCGCCAGCAGGACGGGGGGCTCCTATAATTCACCCCTCCACTTT
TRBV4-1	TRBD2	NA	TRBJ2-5	CASSQGIAGGRETQYF	TGCGCCAGCAGCCAGGGCATAGCGGGGGGGCGCGAGACCCAGTACTTC
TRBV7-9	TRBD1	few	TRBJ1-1	CASRITGGDRAEAFF	TGTGCCAGCAGAATCACAGGGGGGGATAGGGCTGAAGCTTTCTTT
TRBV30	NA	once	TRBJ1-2	CAWSNSLGHANYGYTF	TGTGCCTGGAGTAATTCCCTGGGACACGCCAACTATGGCTACACCTTC
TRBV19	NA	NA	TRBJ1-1	CASSSQGTMNTEAFF	TGTGCCAGTAGTTCGCAGGGGACCATGAACACTGAAGCTTTCTTT
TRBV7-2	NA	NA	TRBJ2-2	CASISEAGSTGELFF	TGTGCCAGCATCTCCGAGGCGGGATCCACCGGGGAGCTGTTTTTT
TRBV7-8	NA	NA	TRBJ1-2	CASSLVTGAGGYTF	TGTGCCAGCAGCTTAGTCACTGGGGCCGGTGGCTACACCTTC
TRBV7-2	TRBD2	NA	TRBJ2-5	CASSLGLAGIETQYF	TGTGCCAGCAGCTTAGGACTAGCGGGGATAGAGACCCAGTACTTC
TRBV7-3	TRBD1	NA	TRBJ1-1	CASSPRDRGLGTEAFF	TGTGCCAGCAGCCCCCGGGACAGGGGGCTTGGCACTGAAGCTTTCTTT
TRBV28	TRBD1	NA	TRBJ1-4	CASSLTGTLTNEKLFF	TGTGCCAGCAGCCTGACAGGGACTCTCACTAATGAAAAACTGTTTTTT
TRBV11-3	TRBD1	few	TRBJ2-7	CASSSDRPRGQFSYEQYF	TGTGCCAGCAGCTCGGACAGGCCAAGGGGACAATTCTCCTACGAGCAGTACTTC
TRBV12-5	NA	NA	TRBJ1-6	CASGLVPDSPLHF	TGTGCTAGTGGTTTGGTCCCTGATTCACCCCTCCACTTT
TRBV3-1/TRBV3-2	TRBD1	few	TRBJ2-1	CASSQVRDRDDEQFF	TGTGCCAGCAGCCAAGTGAGGGACAGGGACGATGAGCAGTTCTTC
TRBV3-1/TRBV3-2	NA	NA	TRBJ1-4	CASSQRGQANEKLFF	TGTGCCAGCAGCCAACGGGGTCAGGCTAATGAAAAACTGTTTTTT
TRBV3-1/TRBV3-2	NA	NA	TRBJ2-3	CASSQFFTTDTQYF	TGTGCCAGCAGCCAATTCTTCACAACAGATACGCAGTATTTT
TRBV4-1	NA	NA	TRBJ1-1	CASSQDLRPEGTEAFF	TGCGCCAGCAGCCAAGATCTCAGGCCAGAAGGCACTGAAGCTTTCTTT
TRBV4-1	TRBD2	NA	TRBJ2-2	CASSQEAGGITGELFF	TGCGCCAGCAGCCAAGAAGCGGGGGGCATAACCGGGGAGCTGTTTTTT